This TCR beta chain is from a study of CD8+ T cells in alopecia areata. Both peripheral blood and punch biopsies of lesional scalp skin were obtained from patients who had alopecia areata. It was cDNA, reverse transcribed from extracted RNA, that served as the sequencing template. Produced via immunoSEQ multiplex PCR; TCRdb's table is partial and in-frame only. Of more than 110,000 clones listed, about 60% are singletons. The CDR3 is made up of 13 amino acids. Germline CDR1 reads GTSNPN; CDR2 reads SVGIG (reference sequence). Between the trimmed V and J ends, which lost 3 bases and 6 bases, there was a span of 13 bases.

This sample comprised CD4+ T cells sorted from blood, obtained at week 0. This TCR was recovered from a human donor with alopecia areata. The chain links TRBV30 to TRBJ2-3; D not resolved. CDR3 sequence: CAWSDLGKDTQYF. CDR3 in DNA: TGTGCCTGGAGCGACCTTGGGAAGGATACGCAGTATTTT. Variable domain in full (rest from reference TRBV30 and TRBJ2-3): SQTIHQWPATLVQPVGSPLSLECTVEGTSNPNLYWYRQAAGRGLQLLFYSVGIGQISSEVPQNLSASRPQDRQFILSSKKLLLSDSGFYLCAWSDLGKDTQYFGPGTRLTVL.